Described below is a single T cell receptor (beta chain) sequence and its context. The antigen is unknown. Compared with germline, one end of the junction differs, possibly owing to a read error. Assembly of TCR beta libraries relied on iRepertoire HTBI primers together with Arm-PCR of CDR3 regions. Each CDR3 protein is one row after TCRdb ran MiXCR on the multiplex PCR reads. The sample consists of 500,000 to 700,000 distinct CDR3 sequences, 30% of them appearing once. Stated time point: persistent/refractory GD, antithyroid drugs over 5 years with positive TRAb. PBMCs provided the RNA from which the TCR library was made. The sample originates from a study of regulatory T cells in long-lasting Graves disease. Study results and caveats: It was in persistent disease that TRBV28, TRBJ1-2 and TRBJ2-5 were favored. The TCR repertoire of persistent Graves' patients was less diverse than that of newly diagnosed ones.

Per the germline V gene, CDR1 is SQVTM and CDR2 is ANQGSEA. This CDR3 spans 15 amino acids. The rearrangement links TRBV29-1 to TRBJ2-5; TRBD2 matches at 7 bases. The source was peripheral blood mononuclear cells (PBMCs), collected when the disease was refractory, from a patient treated with antithyroid drugs. This receptor was taken from a female donor with Graves disease. The CDR3, as DNA: TGCAGCGTTGAAGATTATGGGAGGGTGGAAGAGACCCAATACTTC. Translation: CSVEDYGRVEETQYF.